These 23 T cell receptor beta chains were sequenced from one sample in a study of beta chain features in type 1 diabetes (dated by TCRdb to 2016 to 2018). Libraries were made using the immunoSEQ multiplex PCR assay. All of the isolated RNA was reverse transcribed with the High Capacity cDNA Reverse Transcription Kit, so expressed TCRB transcripts were sequenced. Drawn from immuneACCESS, this table holds only the in-frame rearrangements with V and J called that TCRdb kept. Clones are partly lost; checked studies trace under half to an unresolved V gene and leave the rest unexplained. Counted in this sample were tens of thousands of clones; approximately 32% of them appeared once. Clones ranked in the top ten supply 0.4% to 0.55% of the sample. The sequencing sample was made of stem cell memory CD4+ T cells from blood. In the paper's terms, the cell subset or site label means: stem cell-like memory CD4+ T cells. The receptors derive from a woman younger than 35 in good health.

The chain carries TRBV19 and TRBJ1-6; 9 nucleotides match TRBD1. The V and J ends lost 5 bases and 10 bases, in that order; junction bases with no gene match: 9. Germline CDR1 and CDR2: LNHDA and SQIVND (reference sequence). There are 15 residues in the CDR3. CDR3 DNA: TGTGCCAGTAGTCCGCCCGGACAGGGGAAATCACCCCTCCACTTT. As protein: CASSPPGQGKSPLHF.

This clone was detected a few times. The chain is built from TRBV6-5 and TRBJ1-2; D gene unclear. Germline assignment: CDR1 MNHEY and CDR2 SVGAGI. V was shortened by 2 bases and J by 1 base, with 11 bases between the two germline ends. The CDR3 length is 15 residues. The CDR3 bases are TGTGCCAGCAGTTACGGTACAGAAGTTAACTATGGCTACACCTTC. Amino acid sequence: CASSYGTEVNYGYTF.

The J gene is TRBJ2-1, the V gene TRBV11-3, with TRBD2 identical over 8 bases. The germline V gene has CDR1 SGHNT and CDR2 YENEEA. CDR3 size: 16 residues. The V segment lost 0 bases and the J segment 2 bases; nucleotides outside the gene matches: 3. The CDR3 here is CASSLDLAGAYNEQFF. CDR3 sequence (DNA): TGTGCCAGCAGCTTAGATCTAGCGGGTGCCTACAATGAGCAGTTCTTC.

V gene TRBV6-6 combines with J gene TRBJ1-2; a weak D match, TRBD1 (6 bases). This CDR3 spans 15 amino acids. Deletions cut 7 bases from V and 6 bases from J, with 21 bases between. The germline V gene has CDR1 MNHNY and CDR2 SVGAGI (reference sequence). DNA of the CDR3: TGTGCCAGCAACCACAGGGTCGGCGGTTTTGATGGCTACACCTTC. This encodes CASNHRVGGFDGYTF.

The chain recombines TRBV7-9 with TRBJ2-7; no clear D gene. The CDR3 totals 14 residues. Trimming cost V 3 bases and J 0 bases, with 9 bases left between them. From germline, CDR1 is SEHNR and CDR2 FQNEAQ (reference sequence). The CDR3: CASSFRGVSYEQYF. CDR3 DNA: TGTGCCAGCAGCTTTCGAGGAGTCTCCTACGAGCAGTACTTC.

This clone was detected a few times. The chain has TRBV18 and TRBJ2-7; D possibly corresponds to TRBD1 (6 bases). Per the germline V gene, CDR1 is KGHSH and CDR2 is LQKENI. The CDR3 is 15 amino acids. The ends were cut back, 3 bases at V and 0 bases at J, with 12 bases in the middle. The CDR3 nucleotides are TGTGCCAGCTCACCCGGGCAGGGGCCCTCCTACGAGCAGTACTTC. Translating gives CASSPGQGPSYEQYF. Drawing the rest from reference TRBV18 and TRBJ2-7, the complete variable domain is NAGVMQNPRHLVRRRGQEARLRCSPMKGHSHVYWYRQLPEEGLKFMVYLQKENIIDESGMPKERFSAEFPKEGPSILRIQQVVRGDSAAYFCASSPGQGPSYEQYFGPGTRLTVT.

The chain recombines TRBV5-1 with TRBJ1-4; maybe TRBD1 (5 bases). CDR3 length: 14 amino acids. The germline V gene has CDR1 SGHRS and CDR2 YFSETQ. V was trimmed by 3 bases and J by 4 bases, leaving 10 bases between them. CDR3 in amino acids: CASSSQGGNEKLFF. The CDR3 DNA reads as TGCGCCAGCAGCTCCCAGGGTGGTAATGAAAAACTGTTTTTT.

The chain carries TRBV18 and TRBJ2-7; D perhaps matches TRBD1 (5 bases). The CDR3 is 17 residues long. Deletions cut 2 bases from V and 4 bases from J, with 21 bases between. CDR1 is KGHSH, CDR2 LQKENI, per germline. CDR3: CASSPYAIRQRSYEQYF. The CDR3 bases are TGTGCCAGCTCACCATACGCTATAAGACAGAGGAGTTACGAGCAGTACTTC.

This clone came up once. The CDR3: CASSPGLTQETQYF. The CDR3, as DNA: TGTGCCAGCAGCCCGGGACTTACACAAGAGACCCAGTACTTC. This chain connects TRBV11-2 to TRBJ2-5; perhaps TRBD2 as D (6 bases). Germline V CDR1 and CDR2: SGHAT, FQNNGV. V was shortened by 5 bases and J by 2 bases, with 12 bases between the two germline ends. The CDR3 length is 14 residues.

The V call is TRBV11-1, the J call TRBJ2-7; TRBD1 agrees at 7 bases. V lost 6 bases and J lost 4; bases outside the gene matches: 9. The CDR3 is made up of 14 amino acids. Looked up from germline, CDR1 is SGHAT and CDR2 is FQDESV (reference sequence). The CDR3 bases are TGTGCCAGCAGTCCCTCGGGACAGCTGTACGAGCAGTACTTC. It codes for CASSPSGQLYEQYF.

This clone was detected only a few times. This chain links TRBV7-2 with TRBJ2-5, with 9 bases matching TRBD1. The CDR3 has 15 amino acids. Germline CDR1 is SGHTA and CDR2 is FQGNSA. The V gene end was trimmed by 5 bases and the J gene end by 1 base; junction bases not matched to a gene: 5. Written as DNA, the CDR3 is TGTGCCAGCAGCCGTCAGGGACAGGGCCAAGAGACCCAGTACTTC. Protein: CASSRQGQGQETQYF.

This clone was detected only a few times. This chain connects TRBV4-2 to TRBJ2-7; D gene ambiguous. This CDR3 has 14 residues. Germline V gene sequence: CDR1 LGHNA, CDR2 YNFKEQ. Deletions cut 4 bases from V and 3 bases from J, with 13 bases between. The CDR3 loop is CASSPSGSDYEQYF. The CDR3 nucleotides read TGTGCCAGCAGCCCTTCCGGGTCCGACTACGAGCAGTACTTC.

This chain joins TRBV29-1 and TRBJ1-2; 12 bases align to TRBD1. Germline V lookup: CDR1 SQVTM, CDR2 ANQGSEA. V lost 6 bases and J lost 7; bases outside the gene matches: 9. The CDR3 sequence is 14 residues long. The CDR3 sequence is CSVAGQGAVGGYTF. CDR3 in DNA: TGCAGCGTGGCGGGACAGGGGGCTGTAGGTGGCTACACCTTC.

This clone occurred a few times. This chain joins TRBV5-1 and TRBJ1-4, with 8 bases identical to TRBD1. CDR3 length equals 16 residues. The V gene's germline CDR1 is SGHRS and CDR2 YFSETQ. Trimming at V came to 0 bases and at J to 11 bases, leaving 12 bases not matched to a gene. DNA of the CDR3: TGCGCCAGCAGCTTGGATAGCGCAGGGGGCCGGAGGAAACTGTTTTTT. This encodes CASSLDSAGGRRKLFF.

Many counts were recorded for this clone. The chain carries TRBV18 and TRBJ2-6, with D unclear. Per germline, CDR1 KGHSH and CDR2 LQKENI. There are 16 residues in the CDR3. The V gene lost 3 bases and the J gene lost 1 base, with 10 bases spanning the gap. For the CDR3, the DNA is TGTGCCAGCTCACCTTTCTCTAATTCTGGGGCCAACGTCCTGACTTTC. It encodes CASSPFSNSGANVLTF.

The chain has TRBV6-5 and TRBJ2-6; TRBD1 is a possible D gene (5 bases). The CDR3 is 15 amino acids. The V end was cut by 6 bases, the J end by 1 base, with 10 bases between. The germline V gene encodes CDR1 MNHEY and CDR2 SVGAGI. CDR3 residues: CASSSGMSGANVLTF. CDR3 in DNA: TGTGCCAGCAGCTCAGGGATGTCTGGGGCCAACGTCCTGACTTTC.

This clone occurred once. This sequence joins TRBV7-9 and TRBJ1-2; possibly TRBD1 for D (5 bases). Germline values: CDR1 SEHNR, CDR2 FQNEAQ (reference sequence). This CDR3 comprises 16 residues. Trimming removed 6 bases from V and 0 bases from J, with 17 bases in between. The CDR3 spells CASSPQGARSNYGYTF. Written as DNA, the CDR3 is TGTGCCAGCAGTCCTCAGGGCGCCCGTTCTAACTATGGCTACACCTTC.

In DNA, the CDR3 is TGTGCCAGCACCCCAGGCCTAGCGGGGACGTACGAGCAGTACTTC. This gives the protein CASTPGLAGTYEQYF. The V gene is TRBV11-2, the J gene TRBJ2-7; 9 bases agree with TRBD2. CDR3 length: 15 residues. Unmatched junction bases numbered 11, after V lost 7 bases and J lost 4 bases. From germline, CDR1 is SGHAT and CDR2 FQNNGV.

This clone was seen only a few times. The genes are TRBV7-8 and TRBJ2-7; TRBD1 aligns across 7 bases. J was trimmed by 1 base and V by 4 bases; bases with no gene match: 4. The CDR3 runs to 14 residues. Per germline, CDR1 SGHVS and CDR2 FQNEAQ. The CDR3 loop is CASSSGTESYEQYF. Written as DNA, the CDR3 is TGTGCCAGCAGCTCCGGGACAGAGTCCTACGAGCAGTACTTC.

The chain joins TRBV6-5 to TRBJ1-1; D perhaps matches TRBD1 (5 bases). V lost 2 bases and J 0 bases, leaving 10 bases between the germline ends. The germline V gene has CDR1 MNHEY and CDR2 SVGAGI. CDR3 length equals 15 residues. This CDR3 is CASSYTGHLNTEAFF. In DNA, the CDR3 is TGTGCCAGCAGTTACACTGGACACTTGAACACTGAAGCTTTCTTT.

V gene TRBV9 combines with J gene TRBJ2-3, with 16 bases matching TRBD2. Germline loops: CDR1 SGDLS, CDR2 YYNGEE. V was clipped by 4 bases and J by 7 bases; unmatched bases: 9. The CDR3 has 17 residues. The CDR3 sequence is CASSPGTSGGAENTQYF. CDR3 DNA sequence: TGTGCCAGCAGCCCCGGGACTAGCGGGGGGGCCGAAAATACGCAGTATTTT. The full variable domain, completed using reference TRBV9 and TRBJ2-3, is DSGVTQTPKHLITATGQRVTLRCSPRSGDLSVYWYQQSLDQGLQFLIQYYNGEERAKGNILERFSAQQFPDLHSELNLSSLELGDSALYFCASSPGTSGGAENTQYFGPGTRLTVL.

This clone was seen repeatedly, ten times or more. This chain links TRBV7-2 with TRBJ2-5; D may be TRBD2 (5 bases). This CDR3 has 13 residues. CDR1 is SGHTA, CDR2 FQGNSA, per germline. Trimming pared 5 bases from V and 1 base from J, leaving 8 bases between. CDR3 sequence (DNA): TGTGCCAGCAGCCGGGGAGCCCAAGAGACCCAGTACTTC. This sequence encodes CASSRGAQETQYF.

The V and J genes are TRBV9 and TRBJ2-3; 9 bases line up with TRBD2. CDR1 and CDR2 from the germline V gene are SGDLS and YYNGEE. J lost 6 bases, V lost 0 bases, and 8 bases had no gene match. This CDR3 has 16 residues. The CDR3 here is CASSVGLADRTDTQYF. CDR3 sequence (DNA): TGTGCCAGCAGCGTAGGACTAGCGGACAGGACCGATACGCAGTATTTT.